This T cell receptor beta chain was observed in a study of blood T cells in healthy people across ages. Primers used in a second PCR of about 7 to 12 cycles were a sample-barcoded 5' primer and a J-beta primer mix. From the 5' RACE reads, TCRdb called clonotypes with MiXCR, one entry per CDR3 protein. Counted here are 1.5 million to 2 million distinct CDR3 sequences, 49% occurring once; the ten biggest clones make up over 2%. Notes on this clonotype: The antigen is unknown.

Study-wide points: Aged donors had fewer naive CD4+ cells and lower diversity than long-lived donors. For the donors, CMV status was unknown and possibly confounded expanded clonotype changes.

Samples each yielded at least 5 micrograms of total RNA. The material sequenced was blood. The clonotype comes from a woman aged 40 to 55 in good health.

The CDR3 spells CASTRGGDADTQYF. The CDR3 nucleotides are TGTGCCAGCACCCGAGGGGGCGACGCAGATACGCAGTATTTT. This chain uses TRBV28 with TRBJ2-3, with 7 bases identical to TRBD1. The CDR3 sequence is 14 residues long. V gave up 7 bases and J gave up 4 bases; unmatched junction bases: 8. Germline V gene data show CDR1 as MDHEN and CDR2 as SYDVKM.